Below, 19 T cell receptor beta chains from the same sample are listed, as sequenced in a study of cytomegalovirus exposure and HLA in healthy donors. The PCR used 60 Vbeta and 13 Jbeta primers. The method was immunoSEQ multiplex PCR; TCRdb's version includes in-frame clones alone and lacks a portion of them. The sample lists around 130,000 clones; roughly 70% were seen once. Sequences were obtained from PBMCs. The receptors originated from a middle-aged woman in good health and CMV-seropositive.

The chain joins TRBV4-2 to TRBJ2-3, with D unclear. The V gene lost 0 bases and the J gene lost 1 base, with 5 bases spanning the gap. The CDR3 covers 14 residues. Germline V CDR1 and CDR2: LGHNA, YNFKEQ. CDR3: CASSQDAGTDTQYF. CDR3 nucleotide sequence: TGTGCCAGCAGCCAAGACGCAGGCACAGATACGCAGTATTTT.

In this sample, this clone turned up a few times. The V gene is TRBV6-5, the J gene TRBJ2-2, with D perhaps matching TRBD1 (7 bases). Trimming shortened V by 8 bases and J by 3 bases, and 13 bases separated the two germline ends. Germline V gene sequence: CDR1 MNHEY, CDR2 SVGAGI. The CDR3 is 14 residues long. Here the CDR3 reads CASGRGADTGELFF. The CDR3 DNA sequence: TGTGCCAGCGGCAGGGGGGCGGACACCGGGGAGCTGTTTTTT.

This clone has only a few counts. The V call is TRBV29-1, the J call TRBJ1-1, with D perhaps matching TRBD1 (6 bases). Trimming cost V 5 bases and J 0 bases, with 13 bases left between them. The CDR3 length is 14 residues. In germline, CDR1 is SQVTM, CDR2 ANQGSEA. The CDR3 region has the DNA TGCAGCGTTTTACAGGGTAGTTTGAACACTGAAGCTTTCTTT. This gives the protein CSVLQGSLNTEAFF.

The rearrangement uses TRBV10-3 and TRBJ1-1; D ambiguous. Per the germline V gene, CDR1 is ENHRY and CDR2 is SYGVKD. V was pared by 0 bases and J by 5 bases, with 13 bases between. This CDR3 spans 15 amino acids. The CDR3 DNA sequence: TGTGCCATCAGTGAGTCTAAAACATCGAGGACTGAAGCTTTCTTT. Translated, it gives CAISESKTSRTEAFF.

The table lists this clone with a few counts. This chain uses TRBV5-1 with TRBJ2-1; TRBD2 matches 10 bases. V shed 4 bases and J 5 bases; nucleotides not matched to a gene: 6. The germline V gene has CDR1 SGHRS and CDR2 YFSETQ. This CDR3 is built from 15 residues. Written as DNA, the CDR3 is TGCGCCAGCAGCCCCAGCGGGAGGGAAAACAATGAGCAGTTCTTC. Residues: CASSPSGRENNEQFF.

The chain has TRBV27 and TRBJ1-2; the match to TRBD1 covers 8 bases. V lost 5 bases and J lost 5; bases outside the gene matches: 10. CDR1 is MNHEY, CDR2 SMNVEV, per germline (reference sequence). The CDR3 covers 15 residues. The CDR3 loop reads CASSLTGVEIYGYTF. CDR3 coding DNA: TGTGCCAGCAGTCTGACAGGGGTGGAAATTTATGGCTACACCTTC.

J is TRBJ2-1 and V is TRBV28; 7 positions agree with TRBD2. CDR1 and CDR2 (germline): MDHEN, SYDVKM. The CDR3 loop spans 17 amino acids. V trimming: 0 bases; J trimming: 5 bases; junction bases outside the gene matches: 10. The CDR3 loop reads CASSLWGRGSIHNEQFF. Written as DNA, the CDR3 is TGTGCCAGCAGTTTATGGGGGCGCGGGAGTATCCACAATGAGCAGTTCTTC.

The chain is built from TRBV7-9 and TRBJ1-2; no definite D call. This CDR3 region has 16 residues. V lost 3 bases and J lost 4, with 18 bases in between. Germline CDR1 is SEHNR and CDR2 is FQNEAQ (reference sequence). CDR3 loop: CASSFSSGFTGYGYTF. DNA for the CDR3: TGTGCCAGCAGCTTTTCCTCCGGGTTCACGGGCTATGGCTACACCTTC.

V is TRBV30 and J is TRBJ1-6; D not resolved. The V gene's germline CDR1 is GTSNPN and CDR2 SVGIG (reference sequence). V was pared by 0 bases and J by 8 bases, with 5 bases between. The CDR3 contains 12 residues. The CDR3 DNA follows: TGTGCCTGGAGTGTAACATATTCACCCCTCCACTTT. This translates into CAWSVTYSPLHF.

V gene TRBV5-1 combines with J gene TRBJ1-1; TRBD1 matches at 7 bases. Losses at the gene ends were 0 bases for V and 0 bases for J; bases not matched to a gene: 5. The CDR3 is made up of 16 amino acids. Germline CDR1 and CDR2: SGHRS and YFSETQ. The CDR3 here is CASSLGQGYMNTEAFF. The CDR3 region has the DNA TGCGCCAGCAGCTTGGGACAGGGTTATATGAACACTGAAGCTTTCTTT.

Turning to this clone: The sample contains more than one DNA sequence encoding this CDR3. The chain combines TRBV7-9 with TRBJ1-4, with TRBD1 identical over 7 bases. This CDR3 contains 14 residues. Unmatched junction bases numbered 3, after V lost 4 bases and J lost 4 bases. CDR1 SEHNR and CDR2 FQNEAQ come from the germline V gene (reference sequence). CDR3 bases: TGTGCCAGCAGCTCGGGACAGTATAATGAAAAACTGTTTTTT. Translation gives CASSSGQYNEKLFF.

The chain joins TRBV2 to TRBJ2-7, with TRBD1 matching 9 bases. CDR3 length: 13 amino acids. CDR1 and CDR2 (germline): SNHLY, FYNNEI. With V trimmed by 4 bases and J by 6 bases, 4 bases remained unmatched. The CDR3 nucleotides are TGTGCCAGCAGTGGAGGACAGGGGATCGAGCAGTACTTC. Amino acids: CASSGGQGIEQYF.

The chain uses TRBV27 and TRBJ1-1; 8 bases match TRBD1. V was pared by 7 bases and J by 1 base, with 5 bases of the junction left unmatched. This CDR3 is 14 amino acids long. Looked up from germline, CDR1 is MNHEY and CDR2 is SMNVEV (reference sequence). The CDR3 bases are TGTGCCAGCAACCCCGGGACAGGGAACACTGAAGCTTTCTTT. It encodes CASNPGTGNTEAFF.

The chain employs TRBV18 and TRBJ1-4, with 8 bases aligning to TRBD1. The length of the CDR3 is 15 residues. J was trimmed by 4 bases and V by 1 base; bases with no gene match: 2. Germline values: CDR1 KGHSH, CDR2 LQKENI. CDR3 sequence: CASSPRTGFNEKLFF. The CDR3 nucleotides are TGTGCCAGCTCACCACGGACAGGGTTTAATGAAAAACTGTTTTTT. Based on the CDR3 plus reference TRBV18 and TRBJ1-4, the full variable domain is NAGVMQNPRHLVRRRGQEARLRCSPMKGHSHVYWYRQLPEEGLKFMVYLQKENIIDESGMPKERFSAEFPKEGPSILRIQQVVRGDSAAYFCASSPRTGFNEKLFFGSGTQLSVL.

The chain combines TRBV2 with TRBJ1-4; no definite D call. The CDR3 loop spans 16 amino acids. V was cut by 0 bases and J by 2 bases, with 10 bases left in between. The germline V gene encodes CDR1 SNHLY and CDR2 FYNNEI. CDR3 loop: CASSEASWSTNEKLFF. The CDR3 DNA is TGTGCCAGCAGTGAAGCGTCGTGGAGCACTAATGAAAAACTGTTTTTT.

The rearrangement joins TRBV7-6 to TRBJ2-1, with D perhaps matching TRBD1 (6 bases). V lost 4 bases, J lost 9 bases, and 10 bases lay in between. Per the germline V gene, CDR1 is SGHVS and CDR2 is FNYEAQ. This CDR3 spans 12 amino acids. CDR3 sequence: CASSSQGPEQFF. The DNA for the CDR3 is TGTGCCAGCAGCTCACAGGGTCCTGAGCAGTTCTTC.

The CDR3 protein is CASTQGAEAFF. For the CDR3, the DNA is TGTGCGTCAACTCAGGGGGCTGAAGCTTTCTTT. The rearrangement uses TRBV18 and TRBJ1-1; 7 positions agree with TRBD1. This CDR3 spans 11 amino acids. Germline-derived CDR1 and CDR2 are KGHSH and LQKENI.

V is TRBV27 and J is TRBJ2-7, with D perhaps matching TRBD1 (6 bases). CDR1 MNHEY and CDR2 SMNVEV come from the germline V gene (reference sequence). The CDR3 is 13 amino acids. V was pared by 6 bases and J by 7 bases, with 16 bases between. CDR3 protein: CASRTGTSREQYF. The DNA for the CDR3 is TGTGCCAGCAGAACAGGGACCTCTCGGGAGCAGTACTTC.

The V and J genes are TRBV5-1 and TRBJ2-1; 9 bases line up with TRBD1. The V segment lost 4 bases and the J segment 0 bases; nucleotides outside the gene matches: 2. The CDR3 sequence is 15 residues long. Germline V lookup: CDR1 SGHRS, CDR2 YFSETQ. The CDR3 region is CASSPGQGSYNEQFF. The DNA for the CDR3 is TGCGCCAGCAGCCCGGGACAGGGCTCCTACAATGAGCAGTTCTTC.